The rows below give T cell receptor beta chains drawn from one sample of a study of cytomegalovirus exposure and HLA in healthy donors. Only in-frame clones appear in the TCRdb table, and some are missing; sequencing was by immunoSEQ multiplex PCR. The table shows 150,000 to 200,000 clones, with approximately 80% occurring only once. Specimen: PBMCs. These receptors all come from a woman aged 25 to 45 in good health and CMV-seronegative. The CDR3 runs from the conserved cysteine through the conserved F or W. D genes are given only for firm matches.

v_call: TRBV30; j_call: TRBJ2-7; d_call: .; cdr3_aa: CAWGHWTKRRLYEQYF; cdr3_nt: TGTGCCTGGGGACACTGGACTAAGCGGAGACTATACGAGCAGTACTTC
v_call: TRBV27; j_call: TRBJ2-7; d_call: TRBD1; cdr3_aa: CASSSPGTGGYGQYF; cdr3_nt: TGTGCCAGCAGTTCCCCCGGGACAGGGGGCTACGGGCAGTACTTC
v_call: TRBV7-9; j_call: TRBJ1-1; d_call: TRBD1; cdr3_aa: CASSADRGSGTEAFF; cdr3_nt: TGTGCCAGCAGCGCCGACAGGGGGTCGGGCACTGAAGCTTTCTTT
v_call: TRBV18; j_call: TRBJ1-2; d_call: TRBD1; cdr3_aa: CASSPGQGGGYTF; cdr3_nt: TGTGCCAGCTCACCTGGACAGGGTGGTGGCTACACCTTC
v_call: TRBV2; j_call: TRBJ2-7; d_call: TRBD2; cdr3_aa: CANQGTSRHEQYF; cdr3_nt: TGTGCCAACCAGGGGACTAGCCGGCACGAGCAGTACTTC
v_call: TRBV5-4; j_call: TRBJ2-4; d_call: .; cdr3_aa: CASSVGGMAKNIQYF; cdr3_nt: TGTGCCAGCAGCGTTGGGGGGATGGCCAAAAACATTCAGTACTTC
v_call: TRBV13; j_call: TRBJ2-4; d_call: TRBD1; cdr3_aa: CASRRTGLKNIQYF; cdr3_nt: TGTGCCAGCAGAAGGACAGGGCTCAAAAACATTCAGTACTTC
v_call: TRBV19; j_call: TRBJ2-7; d_call: .; cdr3_aa: CASSISQTYEQYF; cdr3_nt: TGTGCCAGTAGTATAAGTCAGACCTACGAGCAGTACTTC
v_call: TRBV5-1; j_call: TRBJ2-3; d_call: .; cdr3_aa: CASSLTGSRDTQYF; cdr3_nt: TGCGCCAGCAGCCTAACAGGGAGTCGGGATACGCAGTATTTT
v_call: TRBV11-2; j_call: TRBJ2-3; d_call: .; cdr3_aa: CASSLDYQVISTDTQYF; cdr3_nt: TGTGCCAGCAGCTTAGATTATCAGGTTATCAGCACAGATACGCAGTATTTT
v_call: TRBV29-1; j_call: TRBJ2-5; d_call: TRBD2; cdr3_aa: CSARGTSYRRETQYF; cdr3_nt: TGCAGTGCGCGGGGGACTAGCTACCGGAGGGAGACCCAGTACTTC
v_call: TRBV7-3; j_call: TRBJ2-5; d_call: .; cdr3_aa: CASSVIPGNQETQYF; cdr3_nt: TGTGCCAGCAGTGTAATCCCCGGGAACCAAGAGACCCAGTACTTC
v_call: TRBV6-1; j_call: TRBJ1-3; d_call: TRBD1; cdr3_aa: CASSVQGASGNTIYF; cdr3_nt: TGTGCCAGCAGTGTGCAGGGGGCGTCTGGAAACACCATATATTTT
v_call: TRBV25-1; j_call: TRBJ1-4; d_call: TRBD1; cdr3_aa: CASRTGAGQLFF; cdr3_nt: TGTGCCAGCAGGACAGGGGCGGGCCAACTGTTTTTT
v_call: TRBV4-1; j_call: TRBJ2-5; d_call: TRBD2; cdr3_aa: CASSQAPSGGSQETQYF; cdr3_nt: TGCGCCAGCAGCCAAGCCCCTAGCGGGGGCAGCCAAGAGACCCAGTACTTC
v_call: TRBV4-2; j_call: TRBJ1-1; d_call: .; cdr3_aa: CASSQDPRGGPQNTEAFF; cdr3_nt: TGTGCCAGCAGCCAAGATCCGCGGGGGGGGCCACAGAACACTGAAGCTTTCTTT
v_call: TRBV6-1; j_call: TRBJ2-7; d_call: TRBD1; cdr3_aa: CASSEAGDSSYEQYF; cdr3_nt: TGTGCCAGCAGTGAAGCTGGGGACAGCTCCTACGAGCAGTACTTC